Following are 3 T cell receptor beta chains from one sample sequenced in a study of cytotoxic CD8 clonotypes in ibrutinib-treated CLL. Sequenced by immunoSEQ multiplex PCR; TCRdb stores in-frame clones only, minus some. The table shows 12,000 to 15,000 clones, with roughly 50% occurring only once. Here the sequenced sample was PBMCs, taken at a roughly 25-month disease-progression time point, from a patient treated with ibrutinib. The receptors stem from a human donor with chronic lymphocytic leukemia.

The rearrangement uses TRBV7-8 and TRBJ2-7; 7 bases agree with TRBD1. Germline trimming cut 5 bases from V and 6 bases from J; bases unmatched to any gene: 16. Germline loops: CDR1 SGHVS, CDR2 FQNEAQ. The CDR3 extends over 16 amino acids. The CDR3 coding sequence is TGTGCCAGCAGCCCTGTTGGGACAGAAAGGAGTAGCGAGCAGTACTTC. Translated, it gives CASSPVGTERSSEQYF.

This clone counts as medium-sized. The chain employs TRBV27 and TRBJ1-1; 7 bases are shared with TRBD1. This CDR3 is 16 amino acids long. Germline V CDR1 and CDR2: MNHEY, SMNVEV (reference sequence). V was clipped by 4 bases and J by 8 bases; unmatched bases: 16. CDR3 loop: CASSSPYGGGGLEAFF. As DNA, the CDR3 is TGTGCCAGCAGTTCTCCCTATGGGGGAGGGGGCTTGGAAGCTTTCTTT.

This clone occurred a few times. This chain joins TRBV29-1 and TRBJ2-3; perhaps TRBD2 as D (6 bases). Trimming cost V 5 bases and J 4 bases, with 19 bases left between them. Germline V CDR1 and CDR2: SQVTM, ANQGSEA. CDR3 size: 15 residues. The CDR3 spells CSVQTQAGLPDTQYF. CDR3 sequence (DNA): TGCAGCGTTCAGACCCAGGCGGGGCTCCCAGATACGCAGTATTTT.